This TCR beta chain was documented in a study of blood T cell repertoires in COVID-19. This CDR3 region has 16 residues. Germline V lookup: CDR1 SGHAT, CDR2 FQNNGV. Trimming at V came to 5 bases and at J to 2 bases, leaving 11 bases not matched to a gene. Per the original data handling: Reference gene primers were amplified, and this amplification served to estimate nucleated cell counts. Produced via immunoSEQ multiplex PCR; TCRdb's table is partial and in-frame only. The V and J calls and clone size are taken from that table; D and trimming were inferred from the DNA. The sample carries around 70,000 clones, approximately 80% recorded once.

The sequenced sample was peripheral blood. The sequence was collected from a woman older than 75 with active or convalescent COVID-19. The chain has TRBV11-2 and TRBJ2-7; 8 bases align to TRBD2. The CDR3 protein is CASSTEFSGKAYEQYF. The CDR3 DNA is TGTGCCAGCAGCACCGAATTTAGCGGGAAGGCCTACGAGCAGTACTTC.